The 8 T cell receptor beta chains reported below all come from one sample, sequenced in a study of control samples from healthy donors and cancer patients. TCRdb keeps only in-frame clones here, not all; method: immunoSEQ multiplex PCR. The repertoire has about 120,000 clones, roughly 88% of them found once; the top ten carry less than 3.5%. The sequenced sample consisted of blood. The receptor source for this set is a man aged 35-49 years in good health.

This rearrangement joins TRBV3-1 (or the pseudogene TRBV3-2) to TRBJ1-2; no clear D gene. V lost 3 bases to trimming and J lost 5 bases, with 13 bases between them. Germline CDR1 and CDR2: LGHDT and YNNKEL (reference sequence). This CDR3 is built from 14 residues. CDR3 DNA: TGTGCCAGCAGCCAGATGCTAAGCCGATATGGCTACACCTTC. It translates to CASSQMLSRYGYTF.

The chain recombines TRBV9 with TRBJ1-2; D unresolved. Germline loops: CDR1 SGDLS, CDR2 YYNGEE. This CDR3 has 12 residues. The ends were cut back, 4 bases at V and 6 bases at J, with 10 bases in the middle. CDR3 in DNA: TGTGCCAGCAGCCCGGCACGGGATGGCTACACCTTC. Its translation is CASSPARDGYTF. Variable domain in full (rest from reference TRBV9 and TRBJ1-2): DSGVTQTPKHLITATGQRVTLRCSPRSGDLSVYWYQQSLDQGLQFLIQYYNGEERAKGNILERFSAQQFPDLHSELNLSSLELGDSALYFCASSPARDGYTFGSGTRLTVV.

The chain is built from TRBV7-8 and TRBJ1-1; D might be TRBD1 (6 bases). The CDR3 has 13 residues. CDR1 and CDR2 from the germline V gene are SGHVS and FQNEAQ. Trimming removed 5 bases from V and 1 base from J, with 8 bases in between. The CDR3 bases are TGTGCCAGCAGCCTCAGGGGGAACACTGAAGCTTTCTTT. Translation gives CASSLRGNTEAFF.

CDR3 DNA: TGTGCCAGCAGCTTGGGGGGGTTTCAGCCCCAGCATTTT. Residues: CASSLGGFQPQHF. V usage is TRBV5-5 and J usage is TRBJ1-5; TRBD1 might be the D (5 bases). Trimming shortened V by 0 bases and J by 6 bases, and 7 bases separated the two germline ends. CDR1 and CDR2 (germline): SGHKS, YYEKEE (reference sequence). The CDR3 is 13 residues long.

This chain links TRBV23-1 with TRBJ2-1; 11 bases align to TRBD2. TRBV23-1 is filed as an ORF, its function uncertain. The length of the CDR3 is 15 residues. V trimming: 6 bases; J trimming: 7 bases; junction bases outside the gene matches: 8. Written as DNA, the CDR3 is TGCGCCAGCAGGGCGACTAGCGGGGTTCGGAATGAGCAGTTCTTC. Translated, it gives CASRATSGVRNEQFF.

This clone appeared a single time. The chain uses TRBV2 and TRBJ1-6; D unresolved. The V end lost 3 bases, the J end lost 0 bases, and 9 bases lay between the germline ends. This CDR3 contains 16 residues. Germline CDR1 reads SNHLY; CDR2 reads FYNNEI. In DNA, the CDR3 is TGTGCCAGCAGTGAGGGCGGAAGCTCCTATAATTCACCCCTCCACTTT. It specifies CASSEGGSSYNSPLHF.

This chain joins TRBV12-2 and TRBJ2-5; TRBD2 is the table's D call, not checked against the DNA. TRBV12-2 is annotated as a pseudogene. The CDR3 loop spans 17 amino acids. CDR3 in amino acids: CASRLRNSCGVEETQYF. CDR3 in DNA: TGTGCAAGTCGCTTAAGGAACAGTTGCGGGGTTGAAGAGACCCAGTACTTC.

This clone occurred once. The final CDR3 position lacks the conserved phenylalanine or tryptophan, pointing to a likely read error. The DNA is left out, because the CDR3 cannot be placed on it with certainty; the CDR3 is given as TCRdb lists it. The chain joins TRBV10-1 to TRBJ1-6. Germline lookup yields CDR1 WNHNN and CDR2 SYGVQD (reference sequence). The CDR3 has 12 residues if both end residues are counted. The CDR3 loop is CASSAGVAALSL.